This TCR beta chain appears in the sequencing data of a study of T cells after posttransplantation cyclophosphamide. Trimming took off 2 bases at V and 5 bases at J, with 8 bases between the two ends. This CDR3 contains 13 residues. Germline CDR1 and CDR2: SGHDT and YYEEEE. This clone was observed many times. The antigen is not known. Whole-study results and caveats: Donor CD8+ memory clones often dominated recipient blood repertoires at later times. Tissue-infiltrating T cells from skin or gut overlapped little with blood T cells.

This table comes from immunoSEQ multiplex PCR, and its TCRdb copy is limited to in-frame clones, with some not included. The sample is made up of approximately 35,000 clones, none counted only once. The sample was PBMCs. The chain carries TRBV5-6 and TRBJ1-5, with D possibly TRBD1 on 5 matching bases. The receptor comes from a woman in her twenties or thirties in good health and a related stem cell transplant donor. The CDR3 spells CASSFDRDQPQHF. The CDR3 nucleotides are TGTGCCAGCAGCTTTGACAGAGATCAGCCCCAGCATTTT.